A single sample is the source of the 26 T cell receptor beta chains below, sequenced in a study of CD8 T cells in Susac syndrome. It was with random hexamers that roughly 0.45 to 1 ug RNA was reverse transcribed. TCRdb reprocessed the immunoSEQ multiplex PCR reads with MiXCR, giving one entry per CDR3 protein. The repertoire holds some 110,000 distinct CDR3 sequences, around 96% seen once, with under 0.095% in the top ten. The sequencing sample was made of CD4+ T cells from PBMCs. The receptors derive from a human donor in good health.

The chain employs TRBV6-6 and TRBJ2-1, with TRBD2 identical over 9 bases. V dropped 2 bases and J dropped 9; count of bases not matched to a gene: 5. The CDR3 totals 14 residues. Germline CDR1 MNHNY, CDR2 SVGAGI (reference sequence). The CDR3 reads CASSYPASGAEQFF. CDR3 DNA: TGTGCCAGCAGTTACCCGGCTAGCGGGGCTGAGCAGTTCTTC.

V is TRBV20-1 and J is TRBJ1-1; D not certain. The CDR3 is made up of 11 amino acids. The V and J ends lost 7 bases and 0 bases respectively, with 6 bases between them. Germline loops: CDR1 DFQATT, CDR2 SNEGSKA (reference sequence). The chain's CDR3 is CSGTLNTEAFF. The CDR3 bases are TGCAGTGGGACCCTGAACACTGAAGCTTTCTTT.

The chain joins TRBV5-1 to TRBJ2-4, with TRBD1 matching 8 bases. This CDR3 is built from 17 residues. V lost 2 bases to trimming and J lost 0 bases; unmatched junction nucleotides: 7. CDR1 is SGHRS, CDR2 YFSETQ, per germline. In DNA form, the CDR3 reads TGCGCCAGCAGCTTCGACGACAGGGGTAGAGCCAAAAACATTCAGTACTTC. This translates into CASSFDDRGRAKNIQYF.

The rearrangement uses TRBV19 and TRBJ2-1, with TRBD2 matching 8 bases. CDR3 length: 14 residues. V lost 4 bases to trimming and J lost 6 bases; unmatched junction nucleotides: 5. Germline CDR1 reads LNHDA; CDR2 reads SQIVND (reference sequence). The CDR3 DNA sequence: TGTGCCAGTAGTACGGGCGGGGGGCTCAATGAGCAGTTCTTC. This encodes CASSTGGGLNEQFF.

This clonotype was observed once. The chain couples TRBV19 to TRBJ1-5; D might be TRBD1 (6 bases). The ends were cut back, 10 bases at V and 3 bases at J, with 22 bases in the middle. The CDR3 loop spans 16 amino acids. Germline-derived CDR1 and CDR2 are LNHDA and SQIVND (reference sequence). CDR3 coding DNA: TGTGCCACCTCGCAGACAGGTTCACTTGCCAATCAGCCCCAGCATTTT. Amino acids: CATSQTGSLANQPQHF.

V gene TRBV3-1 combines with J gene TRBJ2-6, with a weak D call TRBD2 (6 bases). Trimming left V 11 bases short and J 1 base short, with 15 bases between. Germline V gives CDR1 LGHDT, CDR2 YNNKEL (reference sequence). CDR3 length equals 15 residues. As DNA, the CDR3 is TGTGCCTGCACGACTAGTACTTCTGGGGCCAACGTCCTGACTTTC. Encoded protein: CACTTSTSGANVLTF.

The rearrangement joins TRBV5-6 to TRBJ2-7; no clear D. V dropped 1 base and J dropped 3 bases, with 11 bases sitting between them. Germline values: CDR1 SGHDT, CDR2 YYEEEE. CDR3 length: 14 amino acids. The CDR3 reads CASSLFSVLYEQYF. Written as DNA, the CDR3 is TGTGCCAGCAGCTTGTTTTCAGTTCTCTACGAGCAGTACTTC. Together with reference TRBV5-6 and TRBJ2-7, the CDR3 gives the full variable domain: DAGVTQSPTHLIKTRGQQVTLRCSPKSGHDTVSWYQQALGQGPQFIFQYYEEEERQRGNFPDRFSGHQFPNYSSELNVNALLLGDSALYLCASSLFSVLYEQYFGPGTRLTVT.

In nucleotides, the CDR3 is TGTGCCTGGAGCCGGAAAGACAGGGGTGCCGGGGAGCTGTTTTTT. Amino acid sequence: CAWSRKDRGAGELFF. The V gene is TRBV30, the J gene TRBJ2-2; 8 nucleotides line up with TRBD1. There are 15 residues in the CDR3. J lost 6 bases, V lost 3 bases, and 9 bases had no gene match. CDR1 is GTSNPN and CDR2 is SVGIG in the germline V gene (reference sequence).

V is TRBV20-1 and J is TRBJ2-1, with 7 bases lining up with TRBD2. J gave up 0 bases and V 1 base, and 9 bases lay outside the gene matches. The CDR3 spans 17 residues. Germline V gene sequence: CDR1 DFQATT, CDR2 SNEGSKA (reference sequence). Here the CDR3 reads CSARARWRGSSYNEQFF. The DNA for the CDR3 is TGCAGTGCTAGAGCAAGGTGGCGGGGGAGCTCCTACAATGAGCAGTTCTTC.

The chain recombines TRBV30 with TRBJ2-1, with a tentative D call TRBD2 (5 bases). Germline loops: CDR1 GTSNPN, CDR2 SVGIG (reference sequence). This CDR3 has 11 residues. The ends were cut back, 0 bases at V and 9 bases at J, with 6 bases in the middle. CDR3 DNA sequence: TGTGCCTGGAGTGTACTAGGTGAGCAGTTCTTC. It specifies CAWSVLGEQFF.

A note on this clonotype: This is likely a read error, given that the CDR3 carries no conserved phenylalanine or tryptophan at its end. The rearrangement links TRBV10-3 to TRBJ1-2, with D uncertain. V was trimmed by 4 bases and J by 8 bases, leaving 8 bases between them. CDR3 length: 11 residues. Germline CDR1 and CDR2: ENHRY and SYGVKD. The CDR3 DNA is TGTGCCATCAGTGCTGGGGAGGGCTACACCCTC. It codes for CAISAGEGYTL.

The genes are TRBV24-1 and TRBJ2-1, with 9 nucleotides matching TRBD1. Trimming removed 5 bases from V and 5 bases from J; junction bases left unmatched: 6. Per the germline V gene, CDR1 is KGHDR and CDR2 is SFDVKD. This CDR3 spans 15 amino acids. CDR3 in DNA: TGTGCCACCAGTGGGTGGACAGGGGACGACAATGAGCAGTTCTTC. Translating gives CATSGWTGDDNEQFF.

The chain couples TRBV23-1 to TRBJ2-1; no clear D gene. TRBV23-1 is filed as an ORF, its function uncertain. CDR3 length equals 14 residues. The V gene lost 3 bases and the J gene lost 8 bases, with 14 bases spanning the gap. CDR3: CASSHLERSYEQFF. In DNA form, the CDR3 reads TGCGCCAGCAGTCATCTTGAGAGGAGCTATGAGCAGTTCTTC.

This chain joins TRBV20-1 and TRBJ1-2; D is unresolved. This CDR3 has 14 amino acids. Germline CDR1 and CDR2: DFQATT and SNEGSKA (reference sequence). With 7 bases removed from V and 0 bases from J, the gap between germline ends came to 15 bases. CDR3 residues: CSGSEGPANYGYTF. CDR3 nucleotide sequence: TGCAGTGGTTCCGAGGGTCCTGCTAACTATGGCTACACCTTC.

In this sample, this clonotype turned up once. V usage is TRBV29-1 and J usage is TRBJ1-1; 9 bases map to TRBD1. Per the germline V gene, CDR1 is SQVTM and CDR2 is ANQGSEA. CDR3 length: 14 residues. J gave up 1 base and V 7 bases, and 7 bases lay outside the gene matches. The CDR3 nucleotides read TGCAGCGCTACCCGGGACAGGGCGAACACTGAAGCTTTCTTT. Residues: CSATRDRANTEAFF.

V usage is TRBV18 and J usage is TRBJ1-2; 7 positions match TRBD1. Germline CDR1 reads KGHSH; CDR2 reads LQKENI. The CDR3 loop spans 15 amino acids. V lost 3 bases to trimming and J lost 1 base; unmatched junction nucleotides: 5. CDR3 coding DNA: TGTGCCAGCTCACCGGAGGGGGCATATAACTATGGCTACACCTTC. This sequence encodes CASSPEGAYNYGYTF.

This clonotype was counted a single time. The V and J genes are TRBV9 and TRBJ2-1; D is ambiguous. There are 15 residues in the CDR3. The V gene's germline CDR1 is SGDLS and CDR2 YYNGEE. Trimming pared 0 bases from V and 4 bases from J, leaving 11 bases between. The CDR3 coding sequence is TGTGCCAGCAGCGTAGCGGGTGACCGTTACAATGAGCAGTTCTTC. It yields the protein CASSVAGDRYNEQFF.

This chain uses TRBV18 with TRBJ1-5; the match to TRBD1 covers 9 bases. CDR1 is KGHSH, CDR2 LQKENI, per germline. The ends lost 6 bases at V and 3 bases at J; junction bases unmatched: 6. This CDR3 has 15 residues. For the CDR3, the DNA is TGTGCCAGCTCTCGGGACAGGGCAGTCAATCAGCCCCAGCATTTT. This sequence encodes CASSRDRAVNQPQHF.

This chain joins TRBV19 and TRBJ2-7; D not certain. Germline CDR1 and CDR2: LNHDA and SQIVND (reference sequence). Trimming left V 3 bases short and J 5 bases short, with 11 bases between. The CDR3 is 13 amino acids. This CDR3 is CASSIRPGDEQYF. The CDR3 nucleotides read TGTGCCAGTAGTATCAGGCCTGGGGACGAGCAGTACTTC. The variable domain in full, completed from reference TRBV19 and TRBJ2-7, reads DGGITQSPKYLFRKEGQNVTLSCEQNLNHDAMYWYRQDPGQGLRLIYYSQIVNDFQKGDIAEGYSVSREKKESFPLTVTSAQKNPTAFYLCASSIRPGDEQYFGPGTRLTVT.

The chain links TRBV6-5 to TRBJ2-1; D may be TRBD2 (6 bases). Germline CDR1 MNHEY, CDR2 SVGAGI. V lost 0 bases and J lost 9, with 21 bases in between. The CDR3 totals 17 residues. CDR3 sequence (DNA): TGTGCCAGCAGTTACTCTGGGACTGGGTACGACAATGCTGAGCAGTTCTTC. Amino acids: CASSYSGTGYDNAEQFF.

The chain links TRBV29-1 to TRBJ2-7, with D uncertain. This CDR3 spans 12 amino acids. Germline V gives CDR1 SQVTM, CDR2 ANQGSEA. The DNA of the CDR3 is TGCAGGGATAGGTTTAGCTCCTACGAGCAGTACTTC. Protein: CRDRFSSYEQYF.

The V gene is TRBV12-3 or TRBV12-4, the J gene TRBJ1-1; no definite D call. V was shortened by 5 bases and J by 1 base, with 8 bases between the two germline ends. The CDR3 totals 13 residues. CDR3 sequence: CASSPRANTEAFF. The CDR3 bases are TGTGCCAGCAGTCCCCGTGCGAACACTGAAGCTTTCTTT.

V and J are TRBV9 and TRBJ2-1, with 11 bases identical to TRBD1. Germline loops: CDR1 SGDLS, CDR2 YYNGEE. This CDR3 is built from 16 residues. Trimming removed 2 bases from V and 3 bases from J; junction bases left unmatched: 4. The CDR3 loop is CASSVGTGGGYNEQFF. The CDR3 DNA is TGTGCCAGCAGCGTCGGGACAGGGGGTGGCTACAATGAGCAGTTCTTC.

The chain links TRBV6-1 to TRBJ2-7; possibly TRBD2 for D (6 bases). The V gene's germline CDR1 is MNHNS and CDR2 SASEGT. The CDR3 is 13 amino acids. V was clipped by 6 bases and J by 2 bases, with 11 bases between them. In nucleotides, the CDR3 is TGTGCCAGCAGAAGACTAGTTCCCTACGAGCAGTACTTC. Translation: CASRRLVPYEQYF.

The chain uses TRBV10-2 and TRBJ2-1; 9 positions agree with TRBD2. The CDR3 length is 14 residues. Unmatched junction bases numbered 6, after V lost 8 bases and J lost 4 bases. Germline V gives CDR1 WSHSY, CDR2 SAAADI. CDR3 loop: CASGGTSSYNEQFF. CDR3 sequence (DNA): TGCGCCAGCGGGGGGACTAGCAGTTACAATGAGCAGTTCTTC.

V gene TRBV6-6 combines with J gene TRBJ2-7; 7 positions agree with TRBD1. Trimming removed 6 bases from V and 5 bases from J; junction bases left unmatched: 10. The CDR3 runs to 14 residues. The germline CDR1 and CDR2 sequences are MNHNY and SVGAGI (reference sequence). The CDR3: CASRQRQGPHEQYF. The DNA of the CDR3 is TGTGCCAGCAGACAACGACAGGGTCCCCACGAGCAGTACTTC.